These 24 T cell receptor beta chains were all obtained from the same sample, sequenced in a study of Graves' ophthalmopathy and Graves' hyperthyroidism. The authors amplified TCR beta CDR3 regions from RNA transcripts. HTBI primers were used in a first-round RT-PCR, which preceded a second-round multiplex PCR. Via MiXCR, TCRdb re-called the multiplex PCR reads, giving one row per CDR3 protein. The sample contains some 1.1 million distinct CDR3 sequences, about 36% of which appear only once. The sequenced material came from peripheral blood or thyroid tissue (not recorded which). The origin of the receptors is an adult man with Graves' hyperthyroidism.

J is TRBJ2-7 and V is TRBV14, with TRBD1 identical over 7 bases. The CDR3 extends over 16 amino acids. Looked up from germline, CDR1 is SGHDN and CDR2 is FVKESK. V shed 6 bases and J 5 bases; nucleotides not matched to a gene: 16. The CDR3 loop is CASSPYPDRVNDEQYF. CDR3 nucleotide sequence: TGTGCCAGCAGTCCTTACCCCGACAGGGTCAATGACGAGCAGTACTTC.

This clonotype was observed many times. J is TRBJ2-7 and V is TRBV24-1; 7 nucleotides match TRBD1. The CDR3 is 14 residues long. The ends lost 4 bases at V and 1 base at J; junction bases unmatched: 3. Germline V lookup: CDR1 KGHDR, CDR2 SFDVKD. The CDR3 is CATSDTGASYEQYF. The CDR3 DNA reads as TGTGCCACCAGTGACACAGGGGCATCCTACGAGCAGTACTTC.

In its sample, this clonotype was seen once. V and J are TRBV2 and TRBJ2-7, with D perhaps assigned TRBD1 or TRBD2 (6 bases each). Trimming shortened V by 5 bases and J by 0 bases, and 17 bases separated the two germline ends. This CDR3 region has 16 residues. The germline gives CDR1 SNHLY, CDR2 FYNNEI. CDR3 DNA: TGTGCCAGCAGTCTATACGGGGGCGGGCCCTCCTACGAGCAGTACTTC. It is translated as CASSLYGGGPSYEQYF.

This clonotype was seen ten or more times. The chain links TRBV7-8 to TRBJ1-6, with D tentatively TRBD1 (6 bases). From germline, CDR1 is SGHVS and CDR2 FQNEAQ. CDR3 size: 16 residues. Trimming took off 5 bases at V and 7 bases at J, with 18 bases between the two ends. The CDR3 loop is CASSPPQGGTNSPLHF. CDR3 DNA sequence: TGTGCCAGCAGCCCACCACAGGGAGGGACGAATTCACCCCTCCACTTT.

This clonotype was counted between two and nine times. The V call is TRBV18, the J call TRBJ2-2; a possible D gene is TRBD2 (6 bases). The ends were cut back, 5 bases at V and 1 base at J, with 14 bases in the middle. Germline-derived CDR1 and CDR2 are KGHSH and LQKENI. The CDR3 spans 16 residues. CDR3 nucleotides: TGTGCCAGCTCAGAAAGCCGGGACTTGAACACCGGGGAGCTGTTTTTT. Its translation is CASSESRDLNTGELFF.

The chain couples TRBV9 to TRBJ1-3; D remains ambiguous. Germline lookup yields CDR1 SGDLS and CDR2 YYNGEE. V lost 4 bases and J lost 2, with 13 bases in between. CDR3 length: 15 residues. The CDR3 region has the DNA TGTGCCAGCAGCTCCTTTCGCCTTGCTGGAAACACCATATATTTT. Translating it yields CASSSFRLAGNTIYF.

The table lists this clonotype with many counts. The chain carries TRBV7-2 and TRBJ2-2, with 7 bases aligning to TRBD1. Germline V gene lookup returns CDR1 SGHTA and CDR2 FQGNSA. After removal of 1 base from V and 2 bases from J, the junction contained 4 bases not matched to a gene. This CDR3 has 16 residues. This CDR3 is CASSLVGGANTGELFF. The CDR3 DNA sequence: TGTGCCAGCAGCTTAGTAGGGGGCGCCAACACCGGGGAGCTGTTTTTT.

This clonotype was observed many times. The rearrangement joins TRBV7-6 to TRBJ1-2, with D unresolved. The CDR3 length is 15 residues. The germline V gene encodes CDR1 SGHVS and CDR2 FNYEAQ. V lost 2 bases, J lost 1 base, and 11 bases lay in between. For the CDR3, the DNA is TGTGCCAGCAGCTTACAACGGCCGGGTAACTATGGCTACACCTTC. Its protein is CASSLQRPGNYGYTF.

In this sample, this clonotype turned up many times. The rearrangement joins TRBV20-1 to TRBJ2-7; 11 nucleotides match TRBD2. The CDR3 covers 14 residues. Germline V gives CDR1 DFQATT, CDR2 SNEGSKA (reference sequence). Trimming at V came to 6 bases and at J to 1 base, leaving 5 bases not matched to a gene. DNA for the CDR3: TGCAGTGCCGTACCTAGCGGGGGGTCCTACGAGCAGTACTTC. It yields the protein CSAVPSGGSYEQYF.

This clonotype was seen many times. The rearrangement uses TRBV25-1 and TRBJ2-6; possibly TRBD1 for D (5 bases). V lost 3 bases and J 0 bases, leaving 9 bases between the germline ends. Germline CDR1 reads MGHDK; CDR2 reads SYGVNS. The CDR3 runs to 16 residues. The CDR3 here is CASSDFRVSGANVLTF. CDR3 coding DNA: TGTGCCAGCAGTGATTTCAGGGTCTCTGGGGCCAACGTCCTGACTTTC.

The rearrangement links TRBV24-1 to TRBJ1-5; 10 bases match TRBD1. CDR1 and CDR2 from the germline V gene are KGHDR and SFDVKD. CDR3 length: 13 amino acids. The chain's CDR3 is CAGQGIGNQPQHF. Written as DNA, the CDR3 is TGTGCGGGACAGGGGATCGGCAATCAGCCCCAGCATTTT.

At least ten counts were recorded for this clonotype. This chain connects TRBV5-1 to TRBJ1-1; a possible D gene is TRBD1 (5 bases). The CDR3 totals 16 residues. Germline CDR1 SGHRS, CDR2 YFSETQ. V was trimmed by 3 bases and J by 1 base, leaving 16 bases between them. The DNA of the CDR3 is TGCGCCAGCAGCTCGTTGGGGGTAGGGGCGAACACTGAAGCTTTCTTT. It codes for CASSSLGVGANTEAFF.

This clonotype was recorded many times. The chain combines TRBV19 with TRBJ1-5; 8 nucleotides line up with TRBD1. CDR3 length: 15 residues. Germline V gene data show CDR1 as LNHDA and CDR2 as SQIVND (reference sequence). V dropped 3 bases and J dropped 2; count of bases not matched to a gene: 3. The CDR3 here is CASSMTGDGNQPQHF. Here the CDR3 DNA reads TGTGCCAGTAGTATGACAGGGGATGGCAATCAGCCCCAGCATTTT. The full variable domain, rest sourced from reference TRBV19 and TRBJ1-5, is DGGITQSPKYLFRKEGQNVTLSCEQNLNHDAMYWYRQDPGQGLRLIYYSQIVNDFQKGDIAEGYSVSREKKESFPLTVTSAQKNPTAFYLCASSMTGDGNQPQHFGDGTRLSIL.

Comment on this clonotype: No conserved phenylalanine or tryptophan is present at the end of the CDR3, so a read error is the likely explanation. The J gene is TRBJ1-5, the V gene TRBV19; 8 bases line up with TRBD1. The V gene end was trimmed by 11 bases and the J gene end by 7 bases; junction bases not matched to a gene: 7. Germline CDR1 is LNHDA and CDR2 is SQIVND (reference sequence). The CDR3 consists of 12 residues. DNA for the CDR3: TGTGCCCACAAACAGGGGGACCAGCCCCAGCATTCT. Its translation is CAHKQGDQPQHS.

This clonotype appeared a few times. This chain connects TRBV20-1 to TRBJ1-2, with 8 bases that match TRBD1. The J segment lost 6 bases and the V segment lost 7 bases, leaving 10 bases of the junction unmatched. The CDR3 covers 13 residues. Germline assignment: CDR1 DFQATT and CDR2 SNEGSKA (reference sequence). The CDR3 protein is CSGLLQGVDGYTF. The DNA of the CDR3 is TGCAGTGGTCTTCTACAGGGGGTTGATGGCTACACCTTC.

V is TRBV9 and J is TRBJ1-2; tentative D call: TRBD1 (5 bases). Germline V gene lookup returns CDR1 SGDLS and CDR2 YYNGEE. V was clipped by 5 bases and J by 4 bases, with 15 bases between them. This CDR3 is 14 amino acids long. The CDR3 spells CASSYAEQVYGYTF. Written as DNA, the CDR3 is TGTGCCAGCAGTTACGCGGAACAGGTCTATGGCTACACCTTC.

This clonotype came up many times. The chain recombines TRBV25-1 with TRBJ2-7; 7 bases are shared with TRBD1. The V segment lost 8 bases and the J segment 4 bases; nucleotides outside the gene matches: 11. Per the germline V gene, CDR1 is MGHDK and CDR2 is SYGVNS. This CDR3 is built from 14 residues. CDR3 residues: CASGVSGQQYEQYF. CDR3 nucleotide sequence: TGTGCCAGCGGAGTATCGGGACAGCAATACGAGCAGTACTTC.

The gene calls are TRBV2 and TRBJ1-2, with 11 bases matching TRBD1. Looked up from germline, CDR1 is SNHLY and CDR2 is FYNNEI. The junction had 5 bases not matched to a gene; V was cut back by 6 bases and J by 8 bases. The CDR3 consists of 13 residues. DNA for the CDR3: TGTGCCAGCAGGGACAGGGGGCCGGAGGGCTACACCTTC. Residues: CASRDRGPEGYTF.

In DNA form, the CDR3 reads TGCGCCAGCAGCCAAGAAGTGAGCCGTGGGTCACCCCTCCACTTT. Residues: CASSQEVSRGSPLHF. The chain employs TRBV4-3 and TRBJ1-6; no firm D call. The CDR3 is 15 amino acids. Germline loops: CDR1 LGHNA, CDR2 YSLEER. Trimming removed 0 bases at V and 10 bases at J, with 13 bases between.

The CDR3 loop reads CASSLYGPGLGTGELFF. CDR3 bases: TGTGCCAGCAGCTTATATGGCCCGGGTTTGGGCACCGGGGAGCTGTTTTTT. The chain combines TRBV7-2 with TRBJ2-2; D not resolved. V was trimmed by 2 bases and J by 4 bases, leaving 17 bases between them. The germline V gene has CDR1 SGHTA and CDR2 FQGNSA. CDR3 length equals 17 residues.

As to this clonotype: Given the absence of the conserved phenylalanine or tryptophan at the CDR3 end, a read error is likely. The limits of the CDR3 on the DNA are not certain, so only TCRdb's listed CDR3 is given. CDR3 sequence: CASSYSEV. The chain employs TRBV6-6 and TRBJ2-6. Both ends counted, the CDR3 spans 8 residues. CDR1 MNHNY and CDR2 SVGAGI come from the germline V gene (reference sequence).

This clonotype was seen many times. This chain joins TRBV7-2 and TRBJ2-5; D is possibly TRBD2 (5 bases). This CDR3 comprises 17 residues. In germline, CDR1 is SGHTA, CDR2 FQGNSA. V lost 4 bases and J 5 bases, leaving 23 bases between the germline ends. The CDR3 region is CASSSGITGHSVETQYF. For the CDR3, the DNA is TGTGCCAGCAGCTCCGGAATCACTGGGCATAGCGTGGAGACCCAGTACTTC.

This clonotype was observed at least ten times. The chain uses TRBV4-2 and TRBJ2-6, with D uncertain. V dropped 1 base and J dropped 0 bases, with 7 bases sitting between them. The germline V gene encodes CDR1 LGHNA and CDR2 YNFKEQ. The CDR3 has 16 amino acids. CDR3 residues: CASSQGSPSGANVLTF. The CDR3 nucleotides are TGTGCCAGCAGCCAAGGGAGTCCCTCTGGGGCCAACGTCCTGACTTTC.

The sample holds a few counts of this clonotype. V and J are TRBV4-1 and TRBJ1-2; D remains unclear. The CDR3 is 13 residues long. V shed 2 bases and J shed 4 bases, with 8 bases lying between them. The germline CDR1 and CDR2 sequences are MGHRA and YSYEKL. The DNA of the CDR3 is TGCGCCAGCAGCCAATCCGACGTCTATGGCTACACCTTC. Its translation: CASSQSDVYGYTF.